These 30 T cell receptor beta chains originate from one sample sequenced in a study of blood T cell repertoires in COVID-19. Sequenced by immunoSEQ multiplex PCR; TCRdb stores in-frame clones only, minus some. The sample records 200,000 to 250,000 clones, approximately 89% being singletons. Sequencing used PBMCs or T cells enriched from blood (not recorded which). These receptors all stem from a woman under 40 who had been exposed to COVID-19.

This clone has just a few counts. This chain links TRBV23-1 with TRBJ1-3; 7 bases line up with TRBD1. TRBV23-1 counts as an open reading frame of uncertain function. CDR3 length: 21 residues. Unmatched junction bases numbered 21, after V lost 2 bases and J lost 2 bases. CDR3 bases: TGCGCCAGCAGTCAAAGGTCAACAGTACCCAAAGACAGGGTGGCTGGAAACACCATATATTTT. It is translated as CASSQRSTVPKDRVAGNTIYF.

The rearrangement joins TRBV5-4 to TRBJ2-7; TRBD2 aligns across 13 bases. The CDR3 contains 15 residues. Unmatched junction bases numbered 4, after V lost 4 bases and J lost 3 bases. Germline V lookup: CDR1 SGHNT, CDR2 YYREEE (reference sequence). The CDR3, as DNA: TGTGCCAGCAGCCAGGGACTAGCGGGGAACTACGAGCAGTACTTC. Its protein is CASSQGLAGNYEQYF.

The V gene is TRBV29-1, the J gene TRBJ2-1; 10 bases fit TRBD2. This CDR3 is built from 14 residues. The junction had 1 base not matched to a gene; V was cut back by 4 bases and J by 1 base. Germline V gene lookup returns CDR1 SQVTM and CDR2 ANQGSEA. The CDR3 reads CSVVTSGSYNEQFF. For the CDR3, the DNA is TGCAGCGTTGTGACTAGCGGGTCCTACAATGAGCAGTTCTTC.

The CDR3 region has the DNA TGTGCCAGCAGCCACTTACTAGCGGGAGAGGCGAATGAGCAGTTCTTC. This encodes CASSHLLAGEANEQFF. This chain joins TRBV3-1 (or the pseudogene TRBV3-2) and TRBJ2-1; 11 bases match TRBD2. Germline trimming cut 3 bases from V and 7 bases from J; bases unmatched to any gene: 8. CDR3 size: 16 residues. Germline values: CDR1 LGHDT, CDR2 YNNKEL (reference sequence).

V is TRBV5-1 and J is TRBJ2-3, with 7 bases fitting TRBD2. The CDR3 spans 16 residues. The junction had 9 bases not matched to a gene; V was cut back by 2 bases and J by 3 bases. The germline CDR1 and CDR2 sequences are SGHRS and YFSETQ. The CDR3 DNA follows: TGCGCCAGCAGCTTCGGCGGGATGGGAGGGACAGATACGCAGTATTTT. It codes for CASSFGGMGGTDTQYF.

V and J are TRBV4-1 and TRBJ2-7, with D tentatively TRBD1 (5 bases). This CDR3 comprises 13 residues. V was pared by 4 bases and J by 2 bases, with 9 bases between. Per germline, CDR1 MGHRA and CDR2 YSYEKL. The CDR3 bases are TGCGCCAGCAGCCTCCGACAGACCTACGAGCAGTACTTC. Protein: CASSLRQTYEQYF.

The rearrangement links TRBV2 to TRBJ1-5; no reliable D call. Looked up from germline, CDR1 is SNHLY and CDR2 is FYNNEI. This CDR3 is built from 12 residues. V shed 3 bases and J shed 4 bases, with 4 bases lying between them. In nucleotides, the CDR3 is TGTGCCAGCAGTGACAGTAATCAGCCCCAGCATTTT. Amino acids: CASSDSNQPQHF.

This clone came up once. CDR3 residues: CASSLLLGLPVRETQYF. The CDR3 bases are TGTGCCAGCAGCTTGTTGCTGGGACTCCCAGTTAGGGAGACCCAGTACTTC. The chain links TRBV5-6 to TRBJ2-5; tentative D call: TRBD2 (6 bases). Trimming pared 1 base from V and 5 bases from J, leaving 21 bases between. The length of the CDR3 is 17 residues. From germline, CDR1 is SGHDT and CDR2 YYEEEE. Variable domain in full (rest from reference TRBV5-6 and TRBJ2-5): DAGVTQSPTHLIKTRGQQVTLRCSPKSGHDTVSWYQQALGQGPQFIFQYYEEEERQRGNFPDRFSGHQFPNYSSELNVNALLLGDSALYLCASSLLLGLPVRETQYFGPGTRLLVL.

The rearrangement links TRBV6-5 to TRBJ1-1; D gene unclear. CDR1 is MNHEY and CDR2 is SVGAGI in the germline V gene. V lost 5 bases to trimming and J lost 2 bases, with 12 bases between them. This CDR3 has 14 residues. The CDR3 sequence: CASSPTIANTEAFF. DNA of the CDR3: TGTGCCAGCAGTCCTACCATAGCCAACACTGAAGCTTTCTTT.

The gene calls are TRBV27 and TRBJ2-7; D gene ambiguous. This CDR3 region has 14 residues. V dropped 7 bases and J dropped 3 bases, with 16 bases sitting between them. Germline V lookup: CDR1 MNHEY, CDR2 SMNVEV (reference sequence). As DNA, the CDR3 is TGTGCCAGCAAGATAGGCCGGTGGAGCTACGAGCAGTACTTC. It is translated as CASKIGRWSYEQYF.

The rearrangement joins TRBV30 to TRBJ2-2; D is possibly TRBD1 (6 bases). V was pared by 8 bases and J by 0 bases, with 16 bases between. CDR3 length: 15 amino acids. The germline gives CDR1 GTSNPN, CDR2 SVGIG (reference sequence). The CDR3 nucleotides read TGTGCCCGCGCCGGGACACTCGCGAACACCGGGGAGCTGTTTTTT. It codes for CARAGTLANTGELFF.

The chain uses TRBV6-5 and TRBJ1-5; 7 nucleotides align to TRBD1. This CDR3 has 15 amino acids. V was pared by 6 bases and J by 3 bases, with 8 bases of the junction left unmatched. Germline values: CDR1 MNHEY, CDR2 SVGAGI. The CDR3 sequence is CASSQGGGNNQPQHF. The CDR3 DNA reads as TGTGCCAGCAGCCAGGGGGGTGGGAACAATCAGCCCCAGCATTTT.

The chain links TRBV12-5 to TRBJ1-1; no clear D gene. Trimming stripped 2 bases from V and 7 bases from J, with 14 bases between. Germline assignment: CDR1 LGHNT and CDR2 FRNRAP. CDR3 length equals 14 residues. The CDR3 DNA reads TGTGCTAGTGGTTTGCCCCCCCACAGTCGTGAAGCTTTCTTT. Translation: CASGLPPHSREAFF.

The chain has TRBV11-2 and TRBJ2-1, with 14 bases fitting TRBD2. The CDR3 has 17 amino acids. Looked up from germline, CDR1 is SGHAT and CDR2 is FQNNGV. V lost 5 bases and J lost 3; bases outside the gene matches: 6. The CDR3 protein is CASSLRLAGGGYNEQFF. CDR3 DNA: TGTGCCAGCAGCCTCCGACTAGCGGGGGGGGGCTACAATGAGCAGTTCTTC.

CDR3 protein: CAWSGGLGAWEQYF. In DNA, the CDR3 is TGTGCCTGGAGTGGAGGACTAGGAGCGTGGGAGCAGTACTTC. The chain carries TRBV30 and TRBJ2-7, with TRBD2 matching 7 bases. The V gene end was trimmed by 1 base and the J gene end by 7 bases; junction bases not matched to a gene: 10. The V gene's germline CDR1 is GTSNPN and CDR2 SVGIG (reference sequence). The CDR3 has 14 residues. The entire variable domain, with the rest obtained from reference TRBV30 and TRBJ2-7, is as follows: SQTIHQWPATLVQPVGSPLSLECTVEGTSNPNLYWYRQAAGRGLQLLFYSVGIGQISSEVPQNLSASRPQDRQFILSSKKLLLSDSGFYLCAWSGGLGAWEQYFGPGTRLTVT.

J is TRBJ1-2 and V is TRBV2; a possible D gene is TRBD1 (5 bases). The CDR3 consists of 15 residues. Trimming stripped 1 base from V and 8 bases from J, with 17 bases between. Germline CDR1 SNHLY, CDR2 FYNNEI. The CDR3 nucleotides are TGTGCCAGCAGTGAAGTGGAGGGGCAATACGAGGGCTACACCTTC. Amino acid sequence: CASSEVEGQYEGYTF.

V usage is TRBV28 and J usage is TRBJ1-2; 8 nucleotides agree with TRBD1. J gave up 2 bases and V 8 bases, and 4 bases lay outside the gene matches. The CDR3 runs 13 residues. Germline V gives CDR1 MDHEN, CDR2 SYDVKM. The CDR3 is CASCRTGNYGYTF. Written as DNA, the CDR3 is TGTGCCAGCTGCCGGACAGGGAACTATGGCTACACCTTC.

The CDR3 is CATTTVPAGELFF. In DNA form, the CDR3 reads TGTGCCACTACCACGGTGCCTGCCGGGGAGCTGTTTTTT. The gene calls are TRBV6-5 and TRBJ2-2; D is ambiguous. The germline CDR1 and CDR2 sequences are MNHEY and SVGAGI. Trimming took 10 bases from V and 6 from J, leaving 15 bases between them. The CDR3 totals 13 residues.

The gene calls are TRBV5-1 and TRBJ1-6; TRBD1 is a possible D gene (6 bases). V was cut by 0 bases and J by 3 bases, with 13 bases left in between. Germline-derived CDR1 and CDR2 are SGHRS and YFSETQ. CDR3 length: 17 residues. The CDR3 here is CASSLAGGAGYNSPLHF. Here the CDR3 DNA reads TGCGCCAGCAGCTTGGCCGGGGGGGCTGGCTATAATTCACCCCTCCACTTT.

The chain has TRBV6-1 and TRBJ2-7; 8 bases line up with TRBD1. The V gene end was trimmed by 3 bases and the J gene end by 11 bases; junction bases not matched to a gene: 9. The CDR3 has 13 amino acids. Germline V gene data show CDR1 as MNHNS and CDR2 as SASEGT. As DNA, the CDR3 is TGTGCCAGCAGTGATTATACGACAGGGGTGGAGTACTTC. Translation gives CASSDYTTGVEYF.

V is TRBV5-1 and J is TRBJ1-1; a weak D match, TRBD1 (6 bases). The germline gives CDR1 SGHRS, CDR2 YFSETQ. Trimming shortened V by 4 bases and J by 4 bases, and 11 bases separated the two germline ends. The CDR3 extends over 13 amino acids. The CDR3 region is CASSRKQGTEAFF. The CDR3 DNA is TGCGCCAGCAGCAGAAAACAGGGCACTGAAGCTTTCTTT.

The chain joins TRBV6-2 or TRBV6-3 to TRBJ2-1; possible D gene TRBD2, 6 bases. Trimming shortened V by 4 bases and J by 6 bases, and 10 bases separated the two germline ends. The germline gives CDR1 MNHEY, CDR2 SVGEGT. The CDR3 runs 13 residues. CDR3: CASSLTEGNEQFF. In DNA, the CDR3 is TGTGCCAGCAGTTTAACGGAGGGCAATGAGCAGTTCTTC.

The chain carries TRBV27 and TRBJ2-1; 8 bases are shared with TRBD2. Unmatched junction bases numbered 7, after V lost 3 bases and J lost 6 bases. CDR1 is MNHEY and CDR2 is SMNVEV in the germline V gene (reference sequence). This CDR3 region has 15 residues. CDR3 coding DNA: TGTGCCAGCAGTTTCGACGGGGGGGCCGGCAATGAGCAGTTCTTC. Protein sequence: CASSFDGGAGNEQFF.

The rearrangement links TRBV5-6 to TRBJ1-6; possible D gene TRBD1, 6 bases. The germline V gene has CDR1 SGHDT and CDR2 YYEEEE. Deletions cut 4 bases from V and 7 bases from J, with 12 bases between. The CDR3 totals 14 residues. The CDR3 reads CASSGDMGNSPLHF. In nucleotides, the CDR3 is TGTGCCAGCAGCGGGGACATGGGAAATTCACCCCTCCACTTT.

This chain links TRBV18 with TRBJ1-4; TRBD1 agrees at 8 bases. V shed 4 bases and J 3 bases; nucleotides not matched to a gene: 7. This CDR3 spans 16 amino acids. In germline, CDR1 is KGHSH, CDR2 LQKENI. The CDR3 region has the DNA TGTGCCAGCTCACTCCTAATGGACAGGGCTAATGAAAAACTGTTTTTT. Translated: CASSLLMDRANEKLFF.

The chain recombines TRBV5-4 with TRBJ1-5; a possible D gene is TRBD1 (6 bases). This CDR3 contains 16 residues. Trimming removed 4 bases at V and 3 bases at J, with 17 bases between. CDR1 SGHNT and CDR2 YYREEE come from the germline V gene (reference sequence). CDR3 DNA sequence: TGTGCCAGCAGCATTCTGACCGGACAGAACAATCAGCCCCAGCATTTT. This encodes CASSILTGQNNQPQHF.

The gene calls are TRBV21-1 and TRBJ1-6. TRBV21-1 is recorded as a pseudogene. The CDR3 has 15 amino acids. The CDR3 DNA sequence: TGTGCCAGCAGCTTAGAATTAAACGGGGATTCACCCCTCCACTTT. This encodes CASSLELNGDSPLHF.

This CDR3 is CAWRSNSPLHF. The CDR3 nucleotides are TGTGCCTGGAGGTCGAATTCACCCCTCCACTTT. The chain links TRBV30 to TRBJ1-6; D is unclear. The V and J ends lost 3 bases and 7 bases respectively, with 4 bases between them. Looked up from germline, CDR1 is GTSNPN and CDR2 is SVGIG (reference sequence). This CDR3 has 11 amino acids.

The rearrangement uses TRBV6-1 and TRBJ2-1, with a weak D call TRBD2 (6 bases). Germline V gene sequence: CDR1 MNHNS, CDR2 SASEGT. Deletions cut 2 bases from V and 4 bases from J, with 12 bases between. The CDR3 runs 15 residues. CDR3 coding DNA: TGTGCCAGCAGTGAATCAGGACTATATTACAATGAGCAGTTCTTC. Translated: CASSESGLYYNEQFF.

This clone was observed a single time. The CDR3 here is CASSVLWGLGDGYTF. For the CDR3, the DNA is TGTGCCAGCAGCGTTCTCTGGGGGCTAGGGGATGGCTACACCTTC. The chain combines TRBV6-5 with TRBJ1-2; possible D gene TRBD1, 6 bases. Trimming stripped 6 bases from V and 6 bases from J, with 20 bases between. The CDR3 is 15 amino acids. The V gene's germline CDR1 is MNHEY and CDR2 SVGAGI.